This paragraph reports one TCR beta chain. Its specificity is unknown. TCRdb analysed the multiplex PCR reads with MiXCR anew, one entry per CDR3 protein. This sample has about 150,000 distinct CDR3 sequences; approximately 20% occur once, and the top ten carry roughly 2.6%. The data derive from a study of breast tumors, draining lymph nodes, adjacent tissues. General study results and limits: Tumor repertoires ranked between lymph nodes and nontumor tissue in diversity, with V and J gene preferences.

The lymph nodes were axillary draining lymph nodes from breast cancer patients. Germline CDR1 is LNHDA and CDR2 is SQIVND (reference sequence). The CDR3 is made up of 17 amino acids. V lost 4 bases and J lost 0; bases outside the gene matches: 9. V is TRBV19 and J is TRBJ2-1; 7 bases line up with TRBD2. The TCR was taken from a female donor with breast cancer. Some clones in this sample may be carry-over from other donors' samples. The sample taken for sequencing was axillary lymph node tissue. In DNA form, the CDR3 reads TGTGCCAGTAGTAGCCTCTGGCTAGCGGTCTCCTACAATGAGCAGTTCTTC. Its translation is CASSSLWLAVSYNEQFF. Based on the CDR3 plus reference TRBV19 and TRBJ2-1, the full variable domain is DGGITQSPKYLFRKEGQNVTLSCEQNLNHDAMYWYRQDPGQGLRLIYYSQIVNDFQKGDIAEGYSVSREKKESFPLTVTSAQKNPTAFYLCASSSLWLAVSYNEQFFGPGTRLTVL.